This record concerns one T cell receptor beta chain sequence. As yet, its antigen is unknown. The data were obtained in a study of cytomegalovirus exposure and HLA in healthy donors. The PCR was carried out with 60 Vbeta primers and 13 Jbeta primers. Original methodology: Counted up in a later analysis, unique TCR beta chains came to about 80 million, with around 10 million shared. Method: immunoSEQ multiplex PCR; TCRdb's copy keeps in-frame clones and lacks some. The D gene and trimming were derived from the DNA, and the V and J assignments and clone size from that table. This sample has 140,000 to 150,000 clones; 80% to 85% occur once, and the top ten carry approximately 2.7%. Study findings and constraints: Among donors in an Asian-associated ancestry cluster, a later analysis reportedly found fewer N-insertions than the roughly 610-donor mean. Productive status was seen about 90% or about 30% of the time for most TCR beta V segments in an earlier analysis. The authors later found HLA-associated TCR beta chains more clonally expanded than equally common others.

From germline, CDR1 is MNHNS and CDR2 SASEGT. Losses at the gene ends were 2 bases for V and 2 bases for J; bases not matched to a gene: 3. This CDR3 region has 15 residues. The chain is built from TRBV6-1 and TRBJ2-7, with TRBD2 identical over 10 bases. Sequencing used PBMCs. The sequence derives from a boy between 2 and 10 years old in good health and CMV-seronegative. CDR3 in amino acids: CASSESSGGPYEQYF. The CDR3 DNA reads TGTGCCAGCAGTGAATCTAGCGGGGGTCCCTACGAGCAGTACTTC.